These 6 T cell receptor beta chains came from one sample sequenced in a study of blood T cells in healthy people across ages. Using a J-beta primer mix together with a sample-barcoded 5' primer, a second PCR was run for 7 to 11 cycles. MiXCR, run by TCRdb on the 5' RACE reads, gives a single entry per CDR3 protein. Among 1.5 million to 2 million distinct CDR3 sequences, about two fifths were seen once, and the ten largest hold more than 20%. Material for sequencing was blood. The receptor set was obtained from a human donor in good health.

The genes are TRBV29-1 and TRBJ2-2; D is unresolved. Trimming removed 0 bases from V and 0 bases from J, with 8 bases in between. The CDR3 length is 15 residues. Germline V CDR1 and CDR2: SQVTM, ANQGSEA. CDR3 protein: CSVEDPRTNTGELFF. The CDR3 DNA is TGCAGCGTTGAAGATCCTCGAACGAACACCGGGGAGCTGTTTTTT.

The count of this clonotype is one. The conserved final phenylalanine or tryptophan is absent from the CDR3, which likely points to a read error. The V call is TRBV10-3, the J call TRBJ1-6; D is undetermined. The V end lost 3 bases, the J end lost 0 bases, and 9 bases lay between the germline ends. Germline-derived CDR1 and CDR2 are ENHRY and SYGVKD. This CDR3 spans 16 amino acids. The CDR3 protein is CAISERMSSYNSPLHL. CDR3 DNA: TGTGCCATCAGTGAACGGATGAGCTCCTATAATTCACCCCTCCACCTT.

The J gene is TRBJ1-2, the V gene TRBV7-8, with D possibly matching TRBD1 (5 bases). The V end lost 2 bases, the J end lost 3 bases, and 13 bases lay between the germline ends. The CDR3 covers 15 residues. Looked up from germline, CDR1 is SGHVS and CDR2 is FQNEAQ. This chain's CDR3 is CASSLIGRDYYGYTF. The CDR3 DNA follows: TGTGCCAGCAGCTTAATAGGCAGGGACTACTATGGCTACACCTTC.

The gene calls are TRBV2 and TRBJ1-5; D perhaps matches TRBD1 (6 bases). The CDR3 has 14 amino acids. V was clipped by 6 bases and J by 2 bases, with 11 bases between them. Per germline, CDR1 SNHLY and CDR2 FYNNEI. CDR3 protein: CASRDNRGNQPQHF. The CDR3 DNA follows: TGTGCCAGCAGGGACAACAGGGGCAATCAGCCCCAGCATTTT.

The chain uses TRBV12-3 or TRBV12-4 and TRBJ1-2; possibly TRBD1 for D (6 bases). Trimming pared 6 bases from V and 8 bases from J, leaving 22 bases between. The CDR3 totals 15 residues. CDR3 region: CASSPTGPIMGGYTF. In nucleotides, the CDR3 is TGTGCCAGCAGCCCAACAGGGCCGATTATGGGGGGCTACACCTTC.

The CDR3 coding sequence is TGCAGTGCTTCTGACAGGGATCTTCCCTACGAGCAGTACTTC. Translating it yields CSASDRDLPYEQYF. V gene TRBV20-1 combines with J gene TRBJ2-4; 7 bases are shared with TRBD1. The J call is in doubt because the DNA end fits TRBJ2-7 better. Germline V gene data show CDR1 as DFQATT and CDR2 as SNEGSKA (reference sequence). The CDR3 runs 14 residues.